These 29 T cell receptor beta chains were all obtained from the same sample, sequenced in a study of T cell repertoires in ileal Crohn's disease. As for time point: neoterminal ileum biopsy at postoperative endoscopy, about 6 months after surgery. TCRdb's copy holds only in-frame clones and misses some; the assay was immunoSEQ multiplex PCR. The sample holds more than 50,000 clones, 70% to 90% seen once. Source material: ileal tissue. These receptors were collected from an adult with Crohn's disease.

The rearrangement uses TRBV10-3 and TRBJ2-5; D unresolved. The V gene lost 10 bases and the J gene lost 2 bases, with 20 bases spanning the gap. In germline, CDR1 is ENHRY, CDR2 SYGVKD. This CDR3 comprises 15 residues. The CDR3 loop is CATKTDIRPQETQYF. The CDR3 region has the DNA TGTGCCACGAAAACAGATATTCGCCCTCAAGAGACCCAGTACTTC.

This clone was counted a single time. The V call is TRBV30, the J call TRBJ1-2; TRBD1 aligns across 8 bases. The germline V gene encodes CDR1 GTSNPN and CDR2 SVGIG (reference sequence). The CDR3 has 13 amino acids. J lost 9 bases, V lost 3 bases, and 9 bases had no gene match. As DNA, the CDR3 is TGTGCCTGGAGACTGGACAGGGATCTGCGCTACACCTTC. It translates to CAWRLDRDLRYTF. The whole variable domain, remainder taken from reference TRBV30 and TRBJ1-2, is SQTIHQWPATLVQPVGSPLSLECTVEGTSNPNLYWYRQAAGRGLQLLFYSVGIGQISSEVPQNLSASRPQDRQFILSSKKLLLSDSGFYLCAWRLDRDLRYTFGSGTRLTVV.

The chain joins TRBV5-4 to TRBJ1-3; 7 nucleotides line up with TRBD1. The CDR3 contains 18 residues. The junction had 13 bases not matched to a gene; V was cut back by 4 bases and J by 0 bases. Germline V gene lookup returns CDR1 SGHNT and CDR2 YYREEE (reference sequence). The CDR3 bases are TGTGCCAGCAGCCCGGGGACAGCCCCATTACTCTCTGGAAACACCATATATTTT. As protein: CASSPGTAPLLSGNTIYF.

The J gene is TRBJ1-3, the V gene TRBV5-4; no firm D call. The CDR3 consists of 16 residues. Germline V CDR1 and CDR2: SGHNT, YYREEE (reference sequence). The V and J ends lost 0 bases and 0 bases respectively, with 10 bases between them. The CDR3 loop is CASSLGAPSSGNTIYF. Written as DNA, the CDR3 is TGTGCCAGCAGCTTGGGGGCCCCGAGCTCTGGAAACACCATATATTTT.

The chain combines TRBV5-1 with TRBJ2-1; TRBD1 agrees at 9 bases. The trim removed 4 bases at V and 7 bases at J, leaving 9 bases unmatched. This CDR3 region has 15 residues. Germline lookup yields CDR1 SGHRS and CDR2 YFSETQ. DNA for the CDR3: TGCGCCAGCAGCCCCCGACAGGGGGTCACGAATGAGCAGTTCTTC. As protein: CASSPRQGVTNEQFF.

The J gene is TRBJ2-1, the V gene TRBV4-1; D is perhaps TRBD1 (6 bases). This CDR3 is built from 17 residues. V was pared by 0 bases and J by 0 bases, with 12 bases between. CDR1 is MGHRA and CDR2 is YSYEKL in the germline V gene. The CDR3: CASSQDATGNSYNEQFF. The CDR3 coding sequence is TGCGCCAGCAGCCAAGATGCGACAGGAAACTCCTACAATGAGCAGTTCTTC.

CDR3 sequence (DNA): TGCGCCAGCAGACTAGGGATCTCCTACAATGAGCAGTTCTTC. Translated: CASRLGISYNEQFF. The chain links TRBV5-1 to TRBJ2-1, with a possible D match to TRBD2 (5 bases). Looked up from germline, CDR1 is SGHRS and CDR2 is YFSETQ. The CDR3 is 14 residues long. Trimming shortened V by 5 bases and J by 0 bases, and 9 bases separated the two germline ends. Full variable domain (outside the CDR3, taken from reference TRBV5-1 and TRBJ2-1): KAGVTQTPRYLIKTRGQQVTLSCSPISGHRSVSWYQQTPGQGLQFLFEYFSETQRNKGNFPGRFSGRQFSNSRSEMNVSTLELGDSALYLCASRLGISYNEQFFGPGTRLTVL.

CDR3 DNA sequence: TGTGCCAGCAGTTATTGGAGTTCGAGGAACACTGAAGCTTTCTTT. It is translated as CASSYWSSRNTEAFF. The rearrangement uses TRBV6-5 and TRBJ1-1; D call uncertain. CDR1 MNHEY and CDR2 SVGAGI come from the germline V gene. V was pared by 3 bases and J by 1 base, with 12 bases between. CDR3 length equals 15 residues.

The chain joins TRBV7-9 to TRBJ2-7; 7 bases agree with TRBD2. With V trimmed by 1 base and J by 2 bases, 11 bases remained unmatched. The CDR3 covers 17 residues. Germline CDR1 is SEHNR and CDR2 is FQNEAQ (reference sequence). For the CDR3, the DNA is TGTGCCAGCAGCTTAGGCGGGGTCTACGCGGGAGCCTACGAGCAGTACTTC. Protein: CASSLGGVYAGAYEQYF.

The chain is built from TRBV2 and TRBJ1-4, with TRBD1 as a possible D gene (6 bases). This CDR3 comprises 16 residues. The germline V gene encodes CDR1 SNHLY and CDR2 FYNNEI. Trimming left V 2 bases short and J 8 bases short, with 18 bases between. Here the CDR3 DNA reads TGTGCCAGCAGTGAAAATCCCCGGGGGGCAAGAGAAAAACTGTTTTTT. It encodes CASSENPRGAREKLFF. Together with reference TRBV2 and TRBJ1-4, the CDR3 gives the full variable domain: EPEVTQTPSHQVTQMGQEVILRCVPISNHLYFYWYRQILGQKVEFLVSFYNNEISEKSEIFDDQFSVERPDGSNFTLKIRSTKLEDSAMYFCASSENPRGAREKLFFGSGTQLSVL.

V usage is TRBV19 and J usage is TRBJ1-4; 8 nucleotides match TRBD1. Per the germline V gene, CDR1 is LNHDA and CDR2 is SQIVND (reference sequence). J was trimmed by 5 bases and V by 7 bases; bases with no gene match: 3. The CDR3 length is 13 residues. CDR3 sequence: CASKGQENEKLFF. CDR3 in DNA: TGTGCCAGTAAGGGACAGGAGAATGAAAAACTGTTTTTT.

The CDR3 DNA follows: TGTGCCATCAGTGAGGGGGCAGGGAGGAATTCACCCCTCCACTTT. This translates into CAISEGAGRNSPLHF. This rearrangement joins TRBV10-3 to TRBJ1-6, with a weak D call TRBD1 (5 bases). The CDR3 contains 15 residues. The germline V gene has CDR1 ENHRY and CDR2 SYGVKD. V lost 2 bases and J 7 bases, leaving 12 bases between the germline ends.

V is TRBV30 and J is TRBJ2-7, with TRBD2 matching 8 bases. Germline V gives CDR1 GTSNPN, CDR2 SVGIG (reference sequence). The V gene end was trimmed by 0 bases and the J gene end by 4 bases; junction bases not matched to a gene: 8. This CDR3 spans 15 amino acids. Here the CDR3 reads CAWSVRGGRQYEQYF. The CDR3 nucleotides are TGTGCCTGGAGTGTACGGGGGGGTCGCCAGTACGAGCAGTACTTC.

In the case of this clone: Other DNA sequences in this sample translate to the same CDR3. The chain combines TRBV13 with TRBJ2-7; D unclear. Trimming removed 3 bases from V and 4 bases from J, with 7 bases in between. This CDR3 has 12 residues. Germline V gene sequence: CDR1 PRHDT, CDR2 FYEKMQ (reference sequence). CDR3 DNA: TGTGCCAGCAGCTTCGGTCTTTACGAGCAGTACTTC. It is translated as CASSFGLYEQYF.

J is TRBJ2-7 and V is TRBV10-2; D gene ambiguous. CDR3 length: 13 residues. Germline V gene lookup returns CDR1 WSHSY and CDR2 SAAADI. Trimming stripped 4 bases from V and 3 bases from J, with 10 bases between. CDR3 in amino acids: CASSVQTDYEQYV. In DNA, the CDR3 is TGCGCCAGCAGTGTTCAAACGGACTACGAGCAGTACGTC.

This chain uses TRBV29-1 with TRBJ2-1; D is perhaps TRBD2 (6 bases). This CDR3 has 13 residues. Trimming shortened V by 6 bases and J by 12 bases, and 21 bases separated the two germline ends. Germline V gives CDR1 SQVTM, CDR2 ANQGSEA. The DNA of the CDR3 is TGCAGCGTCCCGGGACTTGCGGTCGGAGGGCAGTTCTTC. Its protein is CSVPGLAVGGQFF.

This chain connects TRBV27 to TRBJ2-6; D remains ambiguous. The CDR3 covers 15 residues. In germline, CDR1 is MNHEY, CDR2 SMNVEV (reference sequence). Trimming took 2 bases from V and 1 from J, leaving 6 bases between them. The CDR3 DNA follows: TGTGCCAGCAGTTTAGAGGTTTCTGGGGCCAACGTCCTGACTTTC. This encodes CASSLEVSGANVLTF.

The chain has TRBV25-1 and TRBJ2-2, with D possibly matching TRBD2 (7 bases). The CDR3 consists of 15 residues. Germline CDR1 MGHDK, CDR2 SYGVNS. The germline V and J ends were trimmed by 1 base and 4 bases, with 10 bases remaining between them. CDR3: CASSESGEGTGELFF. The CDR3 DNA reads TGTGCCAGCAGTGAATCAGGGGAGGGCACCGGGGAGCTGTTTTTT.

This chain connects TRBV5-6 to TRBJ2-7; TRBD2 is a possible D gene (5 bases). CDR1 and CDR2 (germline): SGHDT, YYEEEE. The CDR3 length is 15 residues. The V gene lost 5 bases and the J gene lost 0 bases, with 15 bases spanning the gap. CDR3 bases: TGTGCCAGCAGGGAATCTGGAGGAAGCTCCTACGAGCAGTACGTC. Translated: CASRESGGSSYEQYV.

The gene calls are TRBV6-5 and TRBJ1-5; TRBD1 agrees at 7 bases. The trim removed 5 bases at V and 4 bases at J, leaving 2 bases unmatched. There are 13 residues in the CDR3. In germline, CDR1 is MNHEY, CDR2 SVGAGI. The CDR3 here is CASSTQGNQPQHF. The CDR3 nucleotides are TGTGCCAGCAGTACACAGGGGAATCAGCCCCAGCATTTT.

The rearrangement uses TRBV4-1 and TRBJ1-5; D is perhaps TRBD1 (5 bases). The CDR3 is made up of 15 amino acids. V shed 0 bases and J shed 7 bases, with 13 bases lying between them. Germline V gene sequence: CDR1 MGHRA, CDR2 YSYEKL. CDR3 amino acids: CASSQDWGREQPQHF. The CDR3 DNA is TGCGCCAGCAGCCAAGATTGGGGGAGGGAACAGCCCCAGCATTTT.

CDR3 protein: CASISTGEVYGYTF. In DNA form, the CDR3 reads TGTGCCAGTATCTCGACAGGGGAAGTCTATGGCTACACCTTC. The J gene is TRBJ1-2, the V gene TRBV19; 8 bases match TRBD1. The CDR3 spans 14 residues. Trimming cost V 7 bases and J 4 bases; bases outside gene matches: 8. Germline CDR1 and CDR2: LNHDA and SQIVND (reference sequence). Full variable domain (rest looked up from reference TRBV19 and TRBJ1-2): DGGITQSPKYLFRKEGQNVTLSCEQNLNHDAMYWYRQDPGQGLRLIYYSQIVNDFQKGDIAEGYSVSREKKESFPLTVTSAQKNPTAFYLCASISTGEVYGYTFGSGTRLTVV.

The chain has TRBV2 and TRBJ1-3; D is unresolved. There are 15 residues in the CDR3. V was cut by 3 bases and J by 0 bases, with 9 bases left in between. Germline CDR1 SNHLY, CDR2 FYNNEI. The CDR3, as DNA: TGTGCCAGCAGTGAGCTTCTCGGCTCTGGAAACACCATATATTTT. Translated, it gives CASSELLGSGNTIYF.

The chain joins TRBV5-1 to TRBJ2-3, with 10 bases that match TRBD1. The CDR3 is 15 residues long. Looked up from germline, CDR1 is SGHRS and CDR2 is YFSETQ. The trim removed 7 bases at V and 4 bases at J, leaving 9 bases unmatched. CDR3 DNA sequence: TGCGCCAGCCGAAGGACAGGGGGGGAGGCAGATACGCAGTATTTT. Encoded protein: CASRRTGGEADTQYF.

The chain recombines TRBV30 with TRBJ1-5, with 7 bases aligning to TRBD1. This CDR3 contains 17 residues. Trimming took 0 bases from V and 0 from J; bases not matched to a gene: 8. Per germline, CDR1 GTSNPN and CDR2 SVGIG (reference sequence). The CDR3 here is CAWSVGQLTYSNQPQHF. The CDR3 DNA follows: TGTGCCTGGAGTGTGGGACAGCTAACTTATAGCAATCAGCCCCAGCATTTT.

This clone has a single count. This chain connects TRBV6-1 to TRBJ2-2; TRBD2 is a possible D gene (6 bases). The CDR3 runs 15 residues. Trimming cost V 2 bases and J 13 bases, with 20 bases left between them. Per the germline V gene, CDR1 is MNHNS and CDR2 is SASEGT. The DNA of the CDR3 is TGTGCCAGCAGTGAATTTGGACTAACGAATGGAGGGCTGTTTTTT. Protein: CASSEFGLTNGGLFF.

The rearrangement links TRBV5-6 to TRBJ2-7, with TRBD1 matching 11 bases. Germline V CDR1 and CDR2: SGHDT, YYEEEE. CDR3 length: 16 amino acids. Trimming removed 3 bases from V and 3 bases from J; junction bases left unmatched: 8. The CDR3 is CASSSDRGRIVYEQYV. CDR3 nucleotide sequence: TGTGCCAGCAGCTCGGACAGGGGGCGTATAGTCTACGAGCAGTACGTC.

The chain combines TRBV28 with TRBJ2-7; TRBD2 is a possible D gene (6 bases). Trimming took off 8 bases at V and 2 bases at J, with 13 bases between the two ends. CDR1 and CDR2 from the germline V gene are MDHEN and SYDVKM. CDR3 length: 13 residues. Here the CDR3 reads CASHMAGTYEQYF. As DNA, the CDR3 is TGTGCCAGCCACATGGCGGGAACCTACGAGCAGTACTTC.

Here the CDR3 reads CASSPGTSGSYNEQFF. DNA for the CDR3: TGTGCCAGCAGCCCGGGGACTAGCGGGTCCTACAATGAGCAGTTCTTC. V and J are TRBV11-3 and TRBJ2-1; 12 nucleotides align to TRBD2. The CDR3 runs to 16 residues. The ends lost 5 bases at V and 1 base at J; junction bases unmatched: 3. Germline V lookup: CDR1 SGHNT, CDR2 YENEEA.